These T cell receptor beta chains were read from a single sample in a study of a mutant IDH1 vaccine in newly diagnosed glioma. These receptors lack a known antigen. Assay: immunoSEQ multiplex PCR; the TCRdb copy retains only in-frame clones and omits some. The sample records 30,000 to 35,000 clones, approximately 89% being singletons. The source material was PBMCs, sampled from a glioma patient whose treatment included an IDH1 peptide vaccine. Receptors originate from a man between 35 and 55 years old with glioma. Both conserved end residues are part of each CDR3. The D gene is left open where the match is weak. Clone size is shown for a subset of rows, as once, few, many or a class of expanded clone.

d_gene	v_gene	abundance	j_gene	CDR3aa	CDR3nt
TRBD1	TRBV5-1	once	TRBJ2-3	CASSVTGTDTQYF	TGCGCCAGCAGCGTGACAGGGACAGATACGCAGTATTTT
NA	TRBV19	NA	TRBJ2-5	CASSIGSARDIRKTQYF	TGTGCCAGTAGTATCGGGAGTGCGCGGGACATTAGAAAGACCCAGTACTTC
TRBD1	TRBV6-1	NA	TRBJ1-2	CASSAGQGAGGYTF	TGTGCCAGCAGTGCCGGACAGGGGGCCGGTGGCTACACCTTC
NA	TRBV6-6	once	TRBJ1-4	CASSYYGGDGEKLFF	TGTGCCAGCAGTTACTATGGCGGGGATGGAGAAAAACTGTTTTTT
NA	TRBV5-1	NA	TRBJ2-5	CASSPQGGGRQETQYF	TGCGCCAGCAGCCCCCAAGGGGGGGGTAGGCAAGAGACCCAGTACTTC
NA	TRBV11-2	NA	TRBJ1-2	CASSVPNPNYGYTF	TGTGCCAGCAGCGTCCCGAATCCCAACTATGGCTACACCTTC
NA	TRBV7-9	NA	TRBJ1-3	CASSTPGRSSGNTIYF	TGTGCCAGCAGCACCCCCGGACGGAGCTCTGGAAACACCATATATTTT
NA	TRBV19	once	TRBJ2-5	CASRLTGQETQYF	TGTGCCAGTAGGCTAACAGGGCAAGAGACCCAGTACTTC
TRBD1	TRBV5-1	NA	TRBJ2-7	CASSLGTGPNEQYF	TGCGCCAGCAGCTTGGGGACAGGGCCCAACGAGCAGTACTTC
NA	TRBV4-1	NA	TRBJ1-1	CASSQDGLGRKTFF	TGCGCCAGCAGCCAAGATGGCCTCGGACGGAAGACTTTCTTT
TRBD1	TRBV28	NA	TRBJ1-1	CASSLRDRDIAFF	TGTGCCAGCAGCCTCCGGGACAGGGATATAGCTTTCTTT
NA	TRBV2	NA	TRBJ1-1	CASSVPRGATEAFF	TGTGCCAGCAGCGTTCCTAGGGGGGCCACTGAAGCTTTCTTT
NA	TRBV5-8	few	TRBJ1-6	CASSFGGYNSPLHF	TGTGCCAGCAGCTTCGGGGGATATAATTCACCCCTCCACTTT
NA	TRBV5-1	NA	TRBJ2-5	CASTPGPGNKRETQYF	TGCGCCAGCACCCCCGGCCCCGGGAATAAGCGGGAGACCCAGTACTTC
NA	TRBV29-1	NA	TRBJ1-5	CSVDSGGDQPQHF	TGCAGCGTTGATTCGGGGGGGGATCAGCCCCAGCATTTT
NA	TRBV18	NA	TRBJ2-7	CASSPRDTPYEQYF	TGTGCCAGCTCACCCAGGGACACTCCCTACGAGCAGTACTTC
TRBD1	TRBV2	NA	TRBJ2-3	CASRAGTADTDTQYF	TGTGCCAGCAGGGCCGGGACAGCCGACACAGATACGCAGTATTTT
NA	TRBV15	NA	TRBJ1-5	CATSREGRGNQPQHF	TGTGCCACCAGCAGAGAGGGCAGGGGCAATCAGCCCCAGCATTTT
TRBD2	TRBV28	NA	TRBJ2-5	CASQGLAGETQYF	TGTGCCAGCCAGGGACTAGCCGGCGAGACCCAGTACTTC
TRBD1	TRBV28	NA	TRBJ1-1	CASPPRWEGASTEAFF	TGTGCCAGCCCACCTCGCTGGGAGGGGGCGTCCACTGAAGCTTTCTTT
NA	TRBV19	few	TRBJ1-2	CASSIQGTGYTF	TGTGCCAGTAGTATCCAGGGCACTGGCTACACCTTC
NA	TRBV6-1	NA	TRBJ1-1	CASSEGIRTTEAFF	TGTGCCAGCAGTGAAGGGATAAGGACCACTGAAGCTTTCTTT
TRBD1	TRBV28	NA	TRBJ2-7	CASRQGQGSFYEQYF	TGTGCCAGCAGGCAGGGACAGGGAAGCTTCTACGAGCAGTACTTC
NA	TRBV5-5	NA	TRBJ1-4	CASRNPVSPGQAEKLFF	TGTGCCAGCAGAAACCCCGTGAGCCCGGGACAAGCTGAAAAACTGTTTTTT
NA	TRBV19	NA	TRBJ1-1	CASSPRGWADPTHTEAFF	TGTGCCAGTAGTCCCCGGGGGTGGGCGGACCCGACGCACACTGAAGCTTTCTTT
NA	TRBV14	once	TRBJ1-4	CASSKRDENGLFF	TGTGCCAGCAGCAAACGGGACGAGAACGGACTGTTTTTT
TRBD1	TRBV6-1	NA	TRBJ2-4	CASSLQGVDIQYF	TGTGCCAGCAGTTTACAGGGGGTCGACATTCAGTACTTC
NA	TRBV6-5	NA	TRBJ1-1	CASSREDGGRAFF	TGTGCCAGCAGTAGGGAGGACGGTGGGAGAGCTTTCTTT
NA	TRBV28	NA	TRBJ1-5	CASSLRSGTYSNQPQHF	TGTGCCAGCAGTTTAAGGTCAGGGACTTATAGCAATCAGCCCCAGCATTTT
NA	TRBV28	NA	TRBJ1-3	CASSPPGAWGNTIYF	TGTGCCAGCAGTCCACCAGGGGCGTGGGGAAACACCATATATTTT
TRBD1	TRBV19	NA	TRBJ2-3	CASSSKQQGARDTQYF	TGTGCCAGTAGTAGCAAACAACAGGGGGCGCGCGATACGCAGTATTTT
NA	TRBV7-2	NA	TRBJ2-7	CASTPPSGYEQYF	TGTGCCAGTACACCCCCAAGTGGGTACGAGCAGTACTTC
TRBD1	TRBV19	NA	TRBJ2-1	CATRSGGSYNEQFF	TGTGCCACCCGGTCAGGGGGCTCCTACAATGAGCAGTTCTTC
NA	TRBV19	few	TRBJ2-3	CASSIVAVDTQYF	TGTGCCAGTAGTATCGTAGCGGTGGATACGCAGTATTTT
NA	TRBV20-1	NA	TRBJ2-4	CSPSGPIQYF	TGCAGTCCTTCTGGGCCGATTCAGTACTTC
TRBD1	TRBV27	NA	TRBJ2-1	CASSLWVGQGEQFF	TGTGCCAGCAGTTTATGGGTAGGACAGGGCGAGCAGTTCTTC
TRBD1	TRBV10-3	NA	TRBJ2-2	CAIRTGTGSTGELFF	TGTGCCATCAGAACCGGGACAGGGTCAACCGGGGAGCTGTTTTTT
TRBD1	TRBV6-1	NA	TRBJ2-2	CASSEWTGDHTGELFF	TGTGCCAGCAGTGAATGGACAGGGGACCACACCGGGGAGCTGTTTTTT
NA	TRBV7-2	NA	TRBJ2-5	CASSPRARSYQETQYF	TGTGCCAGCAGCCCAAGGGCGAGATCGTACCAAGAGACCCAGTACTTC
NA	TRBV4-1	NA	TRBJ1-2	CASGNRGGNGYTF	TGCGCCAGTGGGAACCGGGGCGGAAATGGCTACACCTTC
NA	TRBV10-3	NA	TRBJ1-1	CAMRAEGTEAFF	TGTGCCATGCGGGCTGAAGGTACTGAAGCTTTCTTT
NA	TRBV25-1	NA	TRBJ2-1	CASSESQNDREVANEQFF	TGTGCCAGCAGTGAATCCCAAAATGACAGGGAGGTGGCCAATGAGCAGTTCTTC
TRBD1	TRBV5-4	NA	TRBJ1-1	CASSGGQGNTEAFF	TGTGCCAGCAGCGGGGGACAGGGGAACACTGAAGCTTTCTTT
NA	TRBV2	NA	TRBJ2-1	CASIQDLYNEQFF	TGTGCCAGCATACAGGACTTATACAATGAGCAGTTCTTC
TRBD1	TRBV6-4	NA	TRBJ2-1	CASSLQGGEQFF	TGTGCCAGCAGCCTACAGGGGGGTGAGCAGTTCTTC
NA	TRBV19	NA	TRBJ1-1	CASSTGLMNTEAFF	TGTGCCAGTAGTACCGGACTTATGAACACTGAAGCTTTCTTT
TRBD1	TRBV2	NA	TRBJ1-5	CASSADRGYQPQHF	TGTGCCAGCAGTGCGGACAGGGGATATCAGCCCCAGCATTTT
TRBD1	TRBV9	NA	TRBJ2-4	CASSSGGAKNIQYF	TGTGCCAGCAGCTCAGGGGGAGCCAAAAACATTCAGTACTTC
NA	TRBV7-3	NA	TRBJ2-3	CASSLIGSGTDTQYF	TGTGCCAGCAGCTTAATCGGGAGCGGCACAGATACGCAGTATTTT